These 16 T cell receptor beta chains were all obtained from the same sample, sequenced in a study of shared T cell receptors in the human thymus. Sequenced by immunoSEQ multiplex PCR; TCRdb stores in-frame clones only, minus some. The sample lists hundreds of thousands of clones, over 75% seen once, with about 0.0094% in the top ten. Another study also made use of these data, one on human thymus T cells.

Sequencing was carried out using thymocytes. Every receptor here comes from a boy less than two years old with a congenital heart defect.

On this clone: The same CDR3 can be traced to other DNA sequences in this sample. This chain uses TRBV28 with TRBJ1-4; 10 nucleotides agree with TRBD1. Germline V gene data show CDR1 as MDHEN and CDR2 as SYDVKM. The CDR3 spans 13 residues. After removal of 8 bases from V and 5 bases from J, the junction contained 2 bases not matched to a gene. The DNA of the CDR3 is TGTGCCAGCCGGGGACAGGGGAATGAAAAACTGTTTTTT. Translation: CASRGQGNEKLFF.

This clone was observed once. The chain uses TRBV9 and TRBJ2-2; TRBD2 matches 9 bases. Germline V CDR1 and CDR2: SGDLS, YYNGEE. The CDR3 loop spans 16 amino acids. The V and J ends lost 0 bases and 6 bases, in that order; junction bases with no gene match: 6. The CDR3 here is CASSVARGGDSGELFF. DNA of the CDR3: TGTGCCAGCAGCGTAGCGCGGGGGGGCGATTCCGGGGAGCTGTTTTTT.

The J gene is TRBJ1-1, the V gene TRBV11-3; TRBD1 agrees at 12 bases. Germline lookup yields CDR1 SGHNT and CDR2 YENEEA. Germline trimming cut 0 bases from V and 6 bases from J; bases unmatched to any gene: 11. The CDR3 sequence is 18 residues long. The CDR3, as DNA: TGTGCCAGCAGCTTAGAGCGGGACAGGGGGCATCGGAGGGCTGAAGCTTTCTTT. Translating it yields CASSLERDRGHRRAEAFF. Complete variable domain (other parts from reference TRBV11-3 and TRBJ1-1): EAGVVQSPRYKIIEKKQPVAFWCNPISGHNTLYWYLQNLGQGPELLIRYENEEAVDDSQLPKDRFSAERLKGVDSTLKIQPAELGDSAVYLCASSLERDRGHRRAEAFFGQGTRLTVV.

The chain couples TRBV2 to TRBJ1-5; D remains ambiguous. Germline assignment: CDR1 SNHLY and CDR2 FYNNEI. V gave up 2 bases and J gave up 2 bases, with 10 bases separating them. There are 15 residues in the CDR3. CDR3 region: CASSETVAGNQPQHF. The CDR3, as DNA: TGTGCCAGCAGTGAAACAGTGGCTGGCAATCAGCCCCAGCATTTT.

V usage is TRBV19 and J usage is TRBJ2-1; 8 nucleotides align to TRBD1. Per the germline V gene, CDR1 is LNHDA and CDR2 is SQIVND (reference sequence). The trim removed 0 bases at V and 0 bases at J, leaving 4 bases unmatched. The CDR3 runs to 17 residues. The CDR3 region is CASSIDRGPSSYNEQFF. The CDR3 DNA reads TGTGCCAGTAGTATAGACAGGGGGCCGAGCTCCTACAATGAGCAGTTCTTC.

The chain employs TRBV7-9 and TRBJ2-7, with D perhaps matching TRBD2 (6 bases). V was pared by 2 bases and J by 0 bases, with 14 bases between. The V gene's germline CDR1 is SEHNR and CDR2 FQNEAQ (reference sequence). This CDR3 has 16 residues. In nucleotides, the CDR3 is TGTGCCAGCAGCTTAACGAGCGGAGGGTTCTCCTACGAGCAGTACTTC. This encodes CASSLTSGGFSYEQYF.

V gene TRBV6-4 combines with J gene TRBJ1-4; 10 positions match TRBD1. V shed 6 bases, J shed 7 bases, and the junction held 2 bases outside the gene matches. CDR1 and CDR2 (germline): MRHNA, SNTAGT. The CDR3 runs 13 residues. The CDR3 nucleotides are TGTGCCAGCAGGGACAGGGGGTGTGAAAAACTGTTTTTT. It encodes CASRDRGCEKLFF.

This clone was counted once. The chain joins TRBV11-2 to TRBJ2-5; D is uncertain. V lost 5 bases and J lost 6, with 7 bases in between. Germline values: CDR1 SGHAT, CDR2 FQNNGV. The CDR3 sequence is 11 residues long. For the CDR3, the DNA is TGTGCCAGCAGCCGCAGGAAGACCCAGTACTTC. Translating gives CASSRRKTQYF.

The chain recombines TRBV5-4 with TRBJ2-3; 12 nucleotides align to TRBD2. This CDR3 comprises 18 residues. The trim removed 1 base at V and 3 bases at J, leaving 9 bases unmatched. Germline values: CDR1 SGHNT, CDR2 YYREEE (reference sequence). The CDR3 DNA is TGTGCCAGCAGCTTGCCGGGACTAGCGGGCACTTTGACAGATACGCAGTATTTT. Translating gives CASSLPGLAGTLTDTQYF.

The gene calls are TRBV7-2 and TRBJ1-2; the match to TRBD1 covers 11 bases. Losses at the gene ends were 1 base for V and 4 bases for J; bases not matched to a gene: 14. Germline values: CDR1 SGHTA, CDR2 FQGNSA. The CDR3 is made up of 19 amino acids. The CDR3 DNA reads TGTGCCAGCAGCTTAGTGAGCCGGACAGGGGGCGAGTTGGGCTATGGCTACACCTTC. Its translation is CASSLVSRTGGELGYGYTF.

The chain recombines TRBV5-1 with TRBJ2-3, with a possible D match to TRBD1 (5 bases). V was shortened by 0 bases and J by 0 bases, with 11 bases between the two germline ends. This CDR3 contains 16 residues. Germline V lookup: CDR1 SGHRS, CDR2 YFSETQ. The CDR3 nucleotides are TGCGCCAGCAGCTTGGAAAGGGGTCGGAGCACAGATACGCAGTATTTT. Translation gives CASSLERGRSTDTQYF.

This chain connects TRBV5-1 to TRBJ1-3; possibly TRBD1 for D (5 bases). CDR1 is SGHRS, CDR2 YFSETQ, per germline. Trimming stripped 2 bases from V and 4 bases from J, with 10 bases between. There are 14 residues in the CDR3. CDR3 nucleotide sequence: TGCGCCAGCAGCTTCCTAGGGGTCGGAAACACCATATATTTT. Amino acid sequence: CASSFLGVGNTIYF.

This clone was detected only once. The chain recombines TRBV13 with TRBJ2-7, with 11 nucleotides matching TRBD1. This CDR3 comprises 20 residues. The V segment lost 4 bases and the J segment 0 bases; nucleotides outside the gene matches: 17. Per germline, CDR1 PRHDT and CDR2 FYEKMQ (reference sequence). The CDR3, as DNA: TGTGCCAGCAGCTCCGCCGGGGACAGGGGGAAAAGACGGAGCTCCTACGAGCAGTACTTC. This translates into CASSSAGDRGKRRSSYEQYF.

CDR3 residues: CASSGQGKPPSTDTQYF. DNA for the CDR3: TGTGCCAGCAGTGGACAGGGGAAACCACCTAGCACAGATACGCAGTATTTT. The rearrangement joins TRBV25-1 to TRBJ2-3; 8 bases are a match to TRBD1. Germline V gene lookup returns CDR1 MGHDK and CDR2 SYGVNS. The CDR3 totals 17 residues. Germline trimming cut 4 bases from V and 0 bases from J; bases unmatched to any gene: 9. Based on the CDR3 plus reference TRBV25-1 and TRBJ2-3, the full variable domain is EADIYQTPRYLVIGTGKKITLECSQTMGHDKMYWYQQDPGMELHLIHYSYGVNSTEKGDLSSESTVSRIRTEHFPLTLESARPSHTSQYLCASSGQGKPPSTDTQYFGPGTRLTVL.

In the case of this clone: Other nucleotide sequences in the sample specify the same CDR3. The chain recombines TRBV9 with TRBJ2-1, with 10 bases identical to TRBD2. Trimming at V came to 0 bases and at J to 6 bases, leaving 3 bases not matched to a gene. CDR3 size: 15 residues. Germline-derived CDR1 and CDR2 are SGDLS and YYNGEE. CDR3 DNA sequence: TGTGCCAGCAGCGTAGAGGGACTAGCGATCAATGAGCAGTTCTTC. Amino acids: CASSVEGLAINEQFF. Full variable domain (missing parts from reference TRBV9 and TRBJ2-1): DSGVTQTPKHLITATGQRVTLRCSPRSGDLSVYWYQQSLDQGLQFLIQYYNGEERAKGNILERFSAQQFPDLHSELNLSSLELGDSALYFCASSVEGLAINEQFFGPGTRLTVL.

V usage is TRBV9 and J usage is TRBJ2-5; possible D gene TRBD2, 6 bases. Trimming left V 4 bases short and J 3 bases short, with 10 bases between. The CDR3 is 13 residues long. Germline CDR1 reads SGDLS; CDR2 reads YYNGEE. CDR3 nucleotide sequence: TGTGCCAGCAGCCCCCGGACTAAAGAGACCCAGTACTTC. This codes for CASSPRTKETQYF.